The T cell receptor beta chain described here comes from a study of regulatory T cells in long-lasting Graves disease (dated by TCRdb to about 2021). Regarding the research as a whole: In the newly diagnosed Graves' disease group, patients had been taking antithyroid drugs for less than 3 months. The study was conducted in China and was registered as a clinical trial. Patients with persistent Graves' disease were compared with patients with newly diagnosed Graves' disease using TCR sequencing and RNA sequencing of peripheral blood. A total of some 33 samples were covered by TCR sequencing, comprising some 13 persistent and around 20 newly diagnosed Graves' disease patients. What the work shows at the level of the full study, not this receptor alone: As a limitation, the authors acknowledged that the small sample size may reduce accuracy. Peripheral blood alone was examined, since thyroid tissue, which constituted the primary lesion, could not be accessed. Sequencing and analysis were limited to the TCR beta chain. Compared with newly diagnosed patients, persistent Graves' disease patients had lower TCR Shannon entropy and fewer highly expanded clones, which suggests clonal expansion. Persistent disease showed preferential use of TRBV28, TRBJ1-2 and TRBJ2-5, whereas newly diagnosed disease favored TRBV20-1 and TRBJ2-1. Persistent patients shared more public clonotypes among themselves (approximately 2,500) than newly diagnosed patients did (over 950).

The time point label for this specimen denotes: newly diagnosed GD, antithyroid drugs for less than 3 months. RNA was extracted from PBMCs in TRIzol for both TCR sequencing and RNA sequencing. The diagnosis of Graves' disease was made according to American Thyroid Association guidelines. Patients were recruited from an endocrinology department in Xi'an, China. From each patient, approximately 10 milliliters of peripheral blood was collected into an EDTA anticoagulant tube. Ficoll Paque Plus density gradient separation was used to isolate PBMCs, and no further T cell sorting was performed. An Agilent 2100 Bioanalyzer and agarose gel were used to check RNA quality, while a NanoDrop 2000 measured RNA concentration. Library preparation was by multiplex PCR. Data came from an Illumina HiSeq 4000. To build TCR beta libraries, CDR3 regions were amplified by Arm-PCR using iRepertoire HTBI primers. Gel purification was performed on PCR products prior to sequencing. The published analysis was carried out like this. Gene usage analysis of CDR3 amino acid clonotypes used the approximately 56 TRBV and more than 13 TRBJ segments found across samples. COPE and FqMerger were used to merge the filtered high-quality paired reads into contigs. Contigs were aligned with BLAST to IMGT TRBV, TRBD and TRBJ reference genes, and CDR3 was defined per IMGT. Highly expanded clones were defined as clonotypes with a frequency above 0.1%. Shannon entropy served as the measure of repertoire diversity, while the Gini coefficient captured V-J evenness. Public clonotypes were defined as clonotypes shared by more than one individual. The raw public reads went through TCRdb reprocessing: fastp at Q25, MiXCR clone calling, in-frame beta chains kept. Each entry merges the rows of one CDR3 protein and shows their most common DNA and genes. TCRdb's processing, not the study's, gives the V and J calls here. This sample has roughly 610,000 distinct CDR3 sequences in its table, and roughly a sixth of those were observed once. The ten largest clones capture about 12% of the sample.

In its sample, this clonotype was seen many times. Its target antigen remains unknown. No qualities accompany the bases; no much larger clone lies one base away. Trimming at the junction amounts to 3 bases on V and 2 bases on J, and the germline ends lie 12 bases apart. From the cysteine up to the phenylalanine, the CDR3 has a length of 15 residues. Of the read, only the CDR3 DNA is kept; its 45 bases are in frame from base 1. Per the germline V gene, SNHLY is the CDR1 and FYNNEI is the CDR2. The same data also went into a second study, on T cells in Graves' hyperthyroidism and ophthalmopathy. As noted in the second study: Stable Graves' hyperthyroidism was defined as no progression to ophthalmopathy during 18 months of follow-up. Hyperthyroidism patients were aged 18 to 65 years and newly diagnosed, with disease duration of less than 2 months. The study excluded patients with uncontrolled infections, other autoimmune diseases, pregnancy or lactation. Diagnoses were based on clinical symptoms, serum thyroxine and TRAb, thyroid ultrasound and orbital computed tomography. For the first round of RT-PCR on the TCR CDR3, the HTBI primer set was used together with the Qiagen OneStep RT-PCR kit. Most expanded thyroid clonotypes (frequency above 0.001) were also found in blood, which suggests that blood repertoires may mirror thyroid immune responses. A 13 V-J signature model separated ophthalmopathy from stable hyperthyroidism, with 87.88% sensitivity and just under 84% specificity in cross-validation and 80%/75% in testing. In validation, the model predicted progression to ophthalmopathy a median of about 6.8 months before onset, with roughly 68% sensitivity and 72.22% specificity. A discovery cohort of about 100 patients, 43 with Graves' ophthalmopathy and fewer than 65 with stable Graves' hyperthyroidism, was used to find distinguishing TCR V-J signatures. Prospective prediction of ophthalmopathy was tested in an independent validation cohort consisting of under 20 hyperthyroidism patients and around 16 patients who later progressed to ophthalmopathy. The 100 discovery patients were randomly split 7:3 into training and test sets. In addition, the study compared T-cell repertoires in thyroid tissue and in blood from five to seven Graves' hyperthyroidism patients. After sampling, hyperthyroidism patients received methimazole starting at 30 mg daily, and ophthalmopathy patients received high-dose intravenous methylprednisolone. A second multiplex PCR round built the libraries, followed by size selection and purification. The libraries were sequenced on an Illumina HiSeq2000 using paired-end 100 bp reads. SOAPnuke was used to process the raw data, with reads discarded if the reads contained adapters or uncalled bases, had a mean Phred below 15, or lacked an exact constant-primer or identifier match. COPE v1.2.5 was used to merge the high-quality paired reads, and each unique nucleotide sequence was defined as a clonotype. MiTCR v1.1 was used to align clonotypes to the IMGT TRBV, TRBD and TRBJ reference segments. The analysis included only V-J combinations with a frequency above 0.0001, which together covered around 99% of the repertoires. A TCS score was defined as the ratio between F50 (clonal expansion) and ExV (chaos), using BLOSUM62-based TCRdist between CDR3 peptides within each V-J. Welch's t-statistics and random forest reduced roughly 500 V-J features to roughly 13, which were used in a naive Bayes classifier (R e1071). Sample size was not statistically predetermined, and blinding of investigators to group allocation was not performed. The paper describes TCR Vbeta CDR3 sequencing of about 140 peripheral blood samples, made up of approximately 40 ophthalmopathy patients, over 70 hyperthyroidism patients and 17 progressor patients.

Rearrangement joined TRBV2 to TRBJ2-3; the D gene lacks a confident call. The sample in question was peripheral blood mononuclear cells (PBMCs), obtained at new diagnosis, from a patient treated with antithyroid drugs. This clonotype was sampled from a young man with Graves disease. Donor details come from another sample of the same person, matched by shared clones. The sequenced DNA: TGTGCCAGCAGTGATTACGCGTCCCACACAGATACGCAGTATTTT. It specifies CASSDYASHTDTQYF.